The sequence of this T cell receptor beta chain was determined in a study of cytomegalovirus exposure and HLA in healthy donors. Trimming took off 3 bases at V and 7 bases at J, with 12 bases between the two ends. The germline V gene encodes CDR1 SGHVS and CDR2 FQNEAQ. This CDR3 region has 13 residues. About this clone itself: Its cognate antigen is unknown.

There were likely unrecorded immune exposures, though donors were nominally healthy when sampled. Study-level results: Per a prior analysis, the majority of TCR beta V segments were productive roughly 87% or roughly 30% of the time. A later look showed TCR association rates differing by HLA locus, highest for DRB1 and lowest for HLA-C. Associated with cytomegalovirus, according to the listing, were 150 to 200 TCR beta chains.

PCR amplification relied on 60 Vbeta primers (plus 13 Jbeta primers). Some clones are missing from TCRdb's copy, which holds only in-frame ones; the method was immunoSEQ multiplex PCR. The sample lists 160,000 or so clones, roughly 80% occurring once. The sequencing sample was made of PBMCs. The sequence derives from a male donor in good health and CMV-seropositive. The J gene is TRBJ1-2, the V gene TRBV7-8; a weak D match, TRBD1 (5 bases). The CDR3 sequence is CASSFQGSGGYTF. The CDR3 DNA reads as TGTGCCAGCAGCTTCCAGGGATCCGGTGGCTACACCTTC.